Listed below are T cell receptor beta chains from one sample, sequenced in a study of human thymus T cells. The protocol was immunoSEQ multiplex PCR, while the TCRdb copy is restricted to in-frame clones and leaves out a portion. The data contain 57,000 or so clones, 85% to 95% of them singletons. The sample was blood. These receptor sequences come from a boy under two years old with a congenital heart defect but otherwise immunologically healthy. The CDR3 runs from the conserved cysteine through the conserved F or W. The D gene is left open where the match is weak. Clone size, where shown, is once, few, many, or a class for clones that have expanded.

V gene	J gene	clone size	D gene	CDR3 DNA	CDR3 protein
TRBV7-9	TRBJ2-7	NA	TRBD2	TGTGCCAGCAGCCCTGGGGGGGGTCCCTACGAGCAGTACTTC	CASSPGGGPYEQYF
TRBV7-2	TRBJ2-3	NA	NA	TGTGCCAGCAGCTTAGCTAGCGGACCGCGCACAGATACGCAGTATTTT	CASSLASGPRTDTQYF
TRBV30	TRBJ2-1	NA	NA	TGTGCCTGGAGTGCGGTTAATATGGGGGGTGAGCAGTTCTTC	CAWSAVNMGGEQFF
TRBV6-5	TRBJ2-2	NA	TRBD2	TGTGCCAGCAGCGGACTAGCGGGGAACACCGGGGAGCTGTTTTTT	CASSGLAGNTGELFF
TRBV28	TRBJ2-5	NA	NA	TGTGCCAGCAGTTTATATGGGGAGACCCAGTACTTC	CASSLYGETQYF
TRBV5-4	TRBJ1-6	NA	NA	TGTGCCAGCAGCTTGCCAGGGAATTCACCCCTCCACTTT	CASSLPGNSPLHF
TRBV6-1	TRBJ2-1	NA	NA	TGTGCCAGCAGTGCTTTCCCCGTTGGAACCTACAATGAGCAGTTCTTC	CASSAFPVGTYNEQFF
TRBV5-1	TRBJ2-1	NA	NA	TGCGCCAGCAGCTTGGATCAGAATAGGCAGTTCTTC	CASSLDQNRQFF
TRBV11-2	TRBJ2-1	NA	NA	TGTGCCAGCAGCTTAGATCCCTATTTAGGCTCCTACAATGAGCAGTTCTTC	CASSLDPYLGSYNEQFF
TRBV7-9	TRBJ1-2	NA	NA	TGTGCCAGCAGCTTAGCCCCGGGAACTTATGGCTACACCTTC	CASSLAPGTYGYTF
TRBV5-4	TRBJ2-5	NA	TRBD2	TGTGCCAGCAGCCCCTTCATGCGGGGGGAGACCCAGTACTTC	CASSPFMRGETQYF
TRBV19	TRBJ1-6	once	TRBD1	TGTGCCAGCCGGGACAGGGAAAATTCACCCCTCCACTTT	CASRDRENSPLHF
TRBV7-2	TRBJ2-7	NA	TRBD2	TGTGCCAGCAGCCCGGGACTAGCGGAATATATACCCCCCTACGAGCAGTACTTC	CASSPGLAEYIPPYEQYF
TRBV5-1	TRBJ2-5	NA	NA	TGCGCCAGCAGCTTGTCCTTTCAAGAGACCCAGTACTTC	CASSLSFQETQYF
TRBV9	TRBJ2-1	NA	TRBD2	TGTGCCAGCAGCCACGTCCCGGGACTAGCGGGAGGGTTGGACTTTGACGGTGAGCAGTTCTTC	CASSHVPGLAGGLDFDGEQFF
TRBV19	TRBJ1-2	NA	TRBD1	TGTGCCAGTAGTATACGGGACAGGGGGCGAGGAGGCTACACCTTC	CASSIRDRGRGGYTF
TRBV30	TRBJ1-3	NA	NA	TGTGCCTGGAGTCTAACTAAGTTGGGAAACACCATATATTTT	CAWSLTKLGNTIYF
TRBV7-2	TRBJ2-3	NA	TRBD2	TGTGCCAGCAGCTTGGGACTAGCGGGGGCTGATACGCAGTATTTT	CASSLGLAGADTQYF
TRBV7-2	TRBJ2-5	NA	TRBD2	TGTGCCAGCAGCAAACGACTAGCCGGGGAGACCCAGTACTTC	CASSKRLAGETQYF
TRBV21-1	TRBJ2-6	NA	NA	TGTGCCAGCAGCAAAGCAGGGGGGCCTGGGGCCAACGTCCTGACTTTC	CASSKAGGPGANVLTF
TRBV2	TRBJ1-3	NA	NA	TGTGCCAGCAGTGGGACAAACTCTGGAAACACCATATATTTT	CASSGTNSGNTIYF
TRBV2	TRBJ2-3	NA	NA	TGTGCCAGCAGTGAATTGGGGGTAGGCACAGATACGCAGTATTTT	CASSELGVGTDTQYF
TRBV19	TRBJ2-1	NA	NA	TGTGCCAGTAGTATCGTCAACAATGAGCAGTTCTTC	CASSIVNNEQFF
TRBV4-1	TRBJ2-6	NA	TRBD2	TGCGCCAGCAGCCAAGGCCCCCTGGGACTATCTGGGGCCAACGTCCTGACTTTC	CASSQGPLGLSGANVLTF
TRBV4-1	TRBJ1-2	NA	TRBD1	TGCGCCAGCAGCCAAGCCGGGACAGGGATAGGCTACACCTTC	CASSQAGTGIGYTF
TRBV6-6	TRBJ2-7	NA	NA	TGTGCCAGCAGCCCCCAGACAGCTATCTACGAGCAGTACTTC	CASSPQTAIYEQYF
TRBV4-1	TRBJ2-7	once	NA	TGCGCCAGCAGCCAAGATTGGGGAAGGTACGAGCAGTACTTC	CASSQDWGRYEQYF
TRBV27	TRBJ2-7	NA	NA	TGTGCCAGCCGCTCCTGGGCCTACGAGCAGTACTTC	CASRSWAYEQYF
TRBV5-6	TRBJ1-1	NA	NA	TGTGCCAGCAGCTACGCGGGTCACACTGAAGCTTTCTTT	CASSYAGHTEAFF
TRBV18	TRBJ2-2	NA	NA	TGTGCCAGCTCACCACGGACAGTATCGAACACCGGGGAGCTGTTTTTT	CASSPRTVSNTGELFF
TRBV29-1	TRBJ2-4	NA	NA	TGCAGCGTTGAGTTGTGGGCCAAAAACATTCAGTACTTC	CSVELWAKNIQYF
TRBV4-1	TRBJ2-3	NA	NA	TGCGCCAGCAGCCAAGACCGCGCTAGTGTGGCAGATACGCAGTATTTT	CASSQDRASVADTQYF
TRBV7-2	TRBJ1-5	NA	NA	TGTGCCAGCAGCTGGGACGGACTGAAGCCCCAGCATTTT	CASSWDGLKPQHF
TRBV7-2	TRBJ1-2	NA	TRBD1	TGTGCCAGCAGCTTAGCACAGGGGGGCTACACCTTC	CASSLAQGGYTF
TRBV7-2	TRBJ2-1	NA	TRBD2	TGTGCCAGCAGCTTACGTGGACTAGTGAGCAATGAGCAGTTCTTC	CASSLRGLVSNEQFF
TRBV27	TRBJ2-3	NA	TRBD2	TGTGCCAGCAGTCTCGGACTAGGGTTATTCACAGATACGCAGTATTTT	CASSLGLGLFTDTQYF
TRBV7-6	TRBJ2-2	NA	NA	TGTGCCAGCAGGTCGTCAGCGTTCGCGAACACCGGGGAGCTGTTTTTT	CASRSSAFANTGELFF
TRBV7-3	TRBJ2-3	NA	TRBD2	TGTGCCAGCAGCAAATATTTAGCGGGGGCCTCCACAGATACGCAGTATTTT	CASSKYLAGASTDTQYF
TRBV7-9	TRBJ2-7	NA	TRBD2	TGTGCCAGCGCAAAGGGACTAGCGGGAGGTCTTGACGAGCAGTACTTC	CASAKGLAGGLDEQYF
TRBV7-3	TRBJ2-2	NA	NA	TGTGCCAGCAGCTTAAGGCCTTCGGCCCTAGCCTCCGGGGAGCTGTTTTTT	CASSLRPSALASGELFF
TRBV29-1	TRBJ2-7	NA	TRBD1	TGCAGCGTGGGACAGGGATCCTACGAGCAGTACTTC	CSVGQGSYEQYF